The TCR beta chain described here comes from a study of blood T cell repertoires in COVID-19. The CDR3 loop spans 13 amino acids. Looked up from germline, CDR1 is ENHRY and CDR2 is SYGVKD. V lost 6 bases to trimming and J lost 7 bases, with 13 bases between them. Some clones are missing from TCRdb's copy, which holds only in-frame ones; the method was immunoSEQ multiplex PCR. Counted here are some 80,000 clones, less than 90% occurring once; the ten biggest clones make up around 17%. This TCR came from a human donor in a cohort sampled during active COVID-19. Sequenced sample: peripheral blood. The rearrangement links TRBV10-3 to TRBJ1-5, with unresolved D. This chain's CDR3 is CAISGEVDQPQHF. CDR3 sequence (DNA): TGTGCCATCAGCGGGGAGGTCGACCAGCCCCAGCATTTT.